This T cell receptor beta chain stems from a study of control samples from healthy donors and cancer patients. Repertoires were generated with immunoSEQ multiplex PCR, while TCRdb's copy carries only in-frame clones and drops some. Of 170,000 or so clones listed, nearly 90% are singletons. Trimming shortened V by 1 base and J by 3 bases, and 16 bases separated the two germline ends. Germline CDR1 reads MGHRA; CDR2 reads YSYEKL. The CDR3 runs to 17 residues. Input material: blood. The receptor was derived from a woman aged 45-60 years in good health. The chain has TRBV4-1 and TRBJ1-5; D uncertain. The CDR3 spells CASSQAPGVIINQPQHF. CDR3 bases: TGCGCCAGCAGCCAAGCTCCCGGGGTGATTATCAATCAGCCCCAGCATTTT.